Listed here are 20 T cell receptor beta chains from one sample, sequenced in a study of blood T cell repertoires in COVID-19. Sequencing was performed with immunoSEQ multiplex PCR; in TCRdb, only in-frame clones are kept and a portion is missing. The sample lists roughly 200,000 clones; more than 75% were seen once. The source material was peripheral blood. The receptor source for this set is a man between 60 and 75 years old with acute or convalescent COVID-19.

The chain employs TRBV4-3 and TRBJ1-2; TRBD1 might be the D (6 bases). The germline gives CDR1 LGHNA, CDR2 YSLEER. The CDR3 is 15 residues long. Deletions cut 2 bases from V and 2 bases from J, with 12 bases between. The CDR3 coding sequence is TGCGCCAGCAGCCAACAGGGGCAAATGAACTATGGCTACACCTTC. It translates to CASSQQGQMNYGYTF.

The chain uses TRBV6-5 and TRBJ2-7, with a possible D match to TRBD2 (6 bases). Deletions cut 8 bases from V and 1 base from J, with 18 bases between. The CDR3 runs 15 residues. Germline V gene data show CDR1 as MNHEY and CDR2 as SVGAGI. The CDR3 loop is CASSKTGVASYEQYF. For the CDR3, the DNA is TGTGCCAGCTCGAAGACGGGGGTGGCTTCCTACGAGCAGTACTTC.

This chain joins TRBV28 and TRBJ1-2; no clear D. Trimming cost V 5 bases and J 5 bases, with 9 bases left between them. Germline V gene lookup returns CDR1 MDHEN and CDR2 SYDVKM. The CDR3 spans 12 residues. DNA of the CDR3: TGTGCCAGCAGTCCAAACATGTATGGCTACACCTTC. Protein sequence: CASSPNMYGYTF.

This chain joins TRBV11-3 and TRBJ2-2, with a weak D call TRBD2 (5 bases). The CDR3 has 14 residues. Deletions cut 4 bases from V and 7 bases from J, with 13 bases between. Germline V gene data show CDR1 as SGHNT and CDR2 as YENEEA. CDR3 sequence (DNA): TGTGCCAGCAGCTACCGCCGCGGGTTCGGGGAGCTGTTTTTT. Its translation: CASSYRRGFGELFF.

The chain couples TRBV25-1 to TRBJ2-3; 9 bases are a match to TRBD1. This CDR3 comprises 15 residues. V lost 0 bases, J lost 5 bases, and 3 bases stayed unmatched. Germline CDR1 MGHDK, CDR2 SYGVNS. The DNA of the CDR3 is TGTGCCAGCAGTGAATATATGGGACAGGGAGATACGCAGTATTTT. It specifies CASSEYMGQGDTQYF.

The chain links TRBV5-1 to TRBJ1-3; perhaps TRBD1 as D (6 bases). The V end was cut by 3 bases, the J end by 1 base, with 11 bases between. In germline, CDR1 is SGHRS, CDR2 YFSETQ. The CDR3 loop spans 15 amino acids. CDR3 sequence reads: CASSSTGLSGNTIYF. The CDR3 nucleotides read TGCGCCAGCAGCTCTACAGGGCTATCTGGAAACACCATATATTTT.

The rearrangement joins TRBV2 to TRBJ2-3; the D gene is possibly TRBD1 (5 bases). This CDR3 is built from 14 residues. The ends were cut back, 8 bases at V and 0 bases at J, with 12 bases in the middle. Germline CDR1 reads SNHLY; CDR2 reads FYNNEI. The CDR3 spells CASGREGSTDTQYF. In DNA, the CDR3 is TGTGCCAGCGGCAGGGAAGGGAGCACAGATACGCAGTATTTT.

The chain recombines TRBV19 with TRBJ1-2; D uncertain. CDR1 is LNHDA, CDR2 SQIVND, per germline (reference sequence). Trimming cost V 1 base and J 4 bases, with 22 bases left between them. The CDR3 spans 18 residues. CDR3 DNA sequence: TGTGCCAGTAGTATAGCGTGGGCAGGCACCCAAAGCCTCTATGGCTACACCTTC. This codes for CASSIAWAGTQSLYGYTF.

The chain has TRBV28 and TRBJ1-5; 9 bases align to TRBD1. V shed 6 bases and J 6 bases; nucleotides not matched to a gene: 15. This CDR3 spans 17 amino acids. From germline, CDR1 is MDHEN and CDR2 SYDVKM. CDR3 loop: CASSYPKSGQGSQPQHF. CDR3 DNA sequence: TGTGCCAGCAGCTACCCAAAGTCGGGACAGGGAAGTCAGCCCCAGCATTTT.

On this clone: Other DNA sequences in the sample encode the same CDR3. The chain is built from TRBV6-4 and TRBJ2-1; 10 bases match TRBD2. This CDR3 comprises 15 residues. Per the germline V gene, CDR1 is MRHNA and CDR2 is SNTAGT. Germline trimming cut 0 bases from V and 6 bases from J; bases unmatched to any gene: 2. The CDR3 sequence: CASSDSSGGANEQFF. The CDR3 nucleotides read TGTGCCAGCAGTGACTCAAGCGGGGGGGCCAATGAGCAGTTCTTC.

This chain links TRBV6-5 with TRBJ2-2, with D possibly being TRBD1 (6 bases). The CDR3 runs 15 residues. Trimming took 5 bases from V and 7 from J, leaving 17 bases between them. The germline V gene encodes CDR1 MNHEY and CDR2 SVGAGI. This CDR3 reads CASSQNRASDGELFF. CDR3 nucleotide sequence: TGTGCCAGCAGTCAGAACAGGGCCAGCGACGGGGAGCTGTTTTTT.

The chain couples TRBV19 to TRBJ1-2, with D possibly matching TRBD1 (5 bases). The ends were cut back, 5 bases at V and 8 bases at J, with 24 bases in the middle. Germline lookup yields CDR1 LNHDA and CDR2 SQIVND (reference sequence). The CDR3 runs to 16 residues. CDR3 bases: TGTGCCAGTAGTGTATTAACACCGGGACTGACCTTCGGCTACACCTTC. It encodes CASSVLTPGLTFGYTF.

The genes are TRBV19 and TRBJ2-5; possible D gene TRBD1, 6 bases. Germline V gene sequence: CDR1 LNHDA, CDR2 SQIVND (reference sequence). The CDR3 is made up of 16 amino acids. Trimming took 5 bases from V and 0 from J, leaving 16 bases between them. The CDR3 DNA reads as TGTGCCAGTAGTGAGACAGGCCCACTGTACCAAGAGACCCAGTACTTC. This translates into CASSETGPLYQETQYF.

This CDR3 is CASSESDFVEKLFF. The CDR3 region has the DNA TGTGCCAGCAGTGAATCGGACTTTGTTGAAAAACTGTTTTTT. V is TRBV25-1 and J is TRBJ1-4; D remains ambiguous. V dropped 1 base and J dropped 7 bases, with 10 bases sitting between them. This CDR3 is 14 amino acids long. Per germline, CDR1 MGHDK and CDR2 SYGVNS. The full variable domain, in which reference TRBV25-1 and TRBJ1-4 provide the parts outside the CDR3, is EADIYQTPRYLVIGTGKKITLECSQTMGHDKMYWYQQDPGMELHLIHYSYGVNSTEKGDLSSESTVSRIRTEHFPLTLESARPSHTSQYLCASSESDFVEKLFFGSGTQLSVL.

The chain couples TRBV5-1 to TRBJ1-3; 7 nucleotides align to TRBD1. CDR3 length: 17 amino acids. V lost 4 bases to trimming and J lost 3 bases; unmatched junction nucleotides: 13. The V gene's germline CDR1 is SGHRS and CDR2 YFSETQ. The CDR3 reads CASSRLDSTGVGNTIYF. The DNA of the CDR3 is TGCGCCAGCAGCCGATTAGACTCCACAGGGGTTGGAAACACCATATATTTT.

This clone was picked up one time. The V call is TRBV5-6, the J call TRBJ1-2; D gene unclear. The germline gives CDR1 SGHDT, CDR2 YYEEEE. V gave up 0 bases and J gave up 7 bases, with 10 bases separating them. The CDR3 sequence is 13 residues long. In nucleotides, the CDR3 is TGTGCCAGCAGCTTGGCGGGATCTAGTGGCTACACCTTC. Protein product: CASSLAGSSGYTF.

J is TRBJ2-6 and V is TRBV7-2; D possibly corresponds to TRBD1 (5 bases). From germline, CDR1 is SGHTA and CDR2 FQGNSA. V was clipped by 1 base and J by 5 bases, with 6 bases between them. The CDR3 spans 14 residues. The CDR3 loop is CASSLGGRANVLTF. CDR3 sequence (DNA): TGTGCCAGCAGCTTAGGGGGCCGGGCCAACGTCCTGACTTTC.

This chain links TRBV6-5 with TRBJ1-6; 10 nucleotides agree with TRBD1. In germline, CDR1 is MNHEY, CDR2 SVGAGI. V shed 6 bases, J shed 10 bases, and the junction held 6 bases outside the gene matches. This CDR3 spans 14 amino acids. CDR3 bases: TGTGCCAGCAGGGCCGGGACAGGGGAGTCACCCCTCCACTTT. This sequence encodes CASRAGTGESPLHF.

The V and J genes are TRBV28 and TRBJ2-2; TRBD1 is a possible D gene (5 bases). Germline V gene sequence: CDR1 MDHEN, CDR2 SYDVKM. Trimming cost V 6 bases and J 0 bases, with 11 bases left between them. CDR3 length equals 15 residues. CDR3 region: CASSRAGTNTGELFF. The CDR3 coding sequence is TGTGCCAGCAGCAGGGCAGGAACGAACACCGGGGAGCTGTTTTTT.

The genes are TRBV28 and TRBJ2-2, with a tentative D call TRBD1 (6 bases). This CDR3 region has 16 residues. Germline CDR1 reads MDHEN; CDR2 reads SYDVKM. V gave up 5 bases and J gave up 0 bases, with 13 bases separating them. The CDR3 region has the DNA TGTGCCAGCAGTCCTCCCGGGACATCGAACACCGGGGAGCTGTTTTTT. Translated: CASSPPGTSNTGELFF.